This note documents a single T cell receptor (beta chain) sequence. Its antigen remains unknown. The V segment lost 3 bases and the J segment 5 bases; nucleotides outside the gene matches: 9. The germline V gene encodes CDR1 MNHEY and CDR2 SMNVEV (reference sequence). CDR3 length: 16 residues. The record originates from a study of CD8+ T cells in alopecia areata. Study as a whole: Treated patients were dosed with oral tofacitinib, taking 5 to 10 mg twice daily.

Findings and limits, study-wide: Researchers reported that TCR sharing among patients proved less clear than in mice, possibly HLA-linked.

Extraction and reverse transcription of RNA yielded cDNA as the sequencing template. The data were produced by immunoSEQ multiplex PCR, yet TCRdb's version contains in-frame clones alone and is incomplete. The repertoire has approximately 180,000 clones, about 70% of them found once; the top ten carry 11%. Material: CD8+ T cells sorted from blood, obtained at week 0. This rearrangement joins TRBV27 to TRBJ2-5; 10 bases map to TRBD1. This sequence was found in a human donor with alopecia areata. The CDR3 nucleotides are TGTGCCAGCAGTTTGCAAGCGACAGGGGGCCGGGAGACCCAGTACTTC. Its translation: CASSLQATGGRETQYF.